This TCR beta chain derives from a study of T-cell memory formation after mild COVID-19. Background on the study: Across donors, TCR clusters were largely donor specific. Study outcomes and limitations: Researchers report contracting CD4+ clones mostly in CM and EM, with CD8+ clones in EMRA. Clones that contracted from day 15 to 85 were balanced CD4/CD8, while later expanders leaned CD4+. Nothing showed for sure that second-wave clones peaking on day 37 were SARS-CoV-2 specific.

With V trimmed by 6 bases and J by 3 bases, 7 bases remained unmatched. Germline loops: CDR1 SEHNR, CDR2 FQNEAQ (reference sequence). The CDR3 contains 15 residues. For this clonotype: Its antigen remains unidentified.

TCRdb redid the calling of the 5' RACE reads with MiXCR, one entry per CDR3 protein. There are hundreds of thousands of distinct CDR3 sequences in the sample; approximately 19% occur only once, and more than 10% lies in the top ten. This chain joins TRBV7-9 and TRBJ2-7; TRBD2 aligns across 11 bases. This sequence was found in an adult woman who had mild COVID-19 (a few samples of this study predate the infection). Cell type and time point are not known. The sample consisted of PBMCs or a T cell subset sorted from them (not recorded which). The CDR3 DNA sequence: TGTGCCAGCAGACCCGGGACTAGCGGCATCTACGAGCAGTACTTC. Translating gives CASRPGTSGIYEQYF.